A single sample gave rise to the 25 T cell receptor beta chains below, sequenced in a study of cytomegalovirus exposure and HLA in healthy donors. The PCR contained 60 Vbeta and 13 Jbeta primers. Sequenced by immunoSEQ multiplex PCR; TCRdb stores in-frame clones only, minus some. The table lists about 190,000 clones, approximately 70% of them singletons. What was sequenced was PBMCs. The receptor source for this set is a woman in her thirties in good health and CMV-seropositive.

The genes are TRBV4-1 and TRBJ2-5; D call uncertain. This CDR3 contains 13 residues. Trimming removed 4 bases from V and 4 bases from J, with 10 bases in between. CDR1 MGHRA and CDR2 YSYEKL come from the germline V gene. As DNA, the CDR3 is TGCGCCAGCAGCCGATTGATCGGAGAGACCCAGTACTTC. Translated, it gives CASSRLIGETQYF.

This clone is a singleton in its sample. The V and J genes are TRBV6-1 and TRBJ1-1; TRBD1 aligns across 7 bases. The CDR3 loop spans 16 amino acids. V gave up 2 bases and J gave up 1 base; unmatched junction bases: 7. Germline CDR1 and CDR2: MNHNS and SASEGT. CDR3 in DNA: TGTGCCAGCAGTGAATCGTCGGGACAGAGGAACACTGAAGCTTTCTTT. Protein product: CASSESSGQRNTEAFF.

The J gene is TRBJ1-1, the V gene TRBV5-5, with a possible D match to TRBD1 (6 bases). This CDR3 spans 14 amino acids. The germline V and J ends were trimmed by 4 bases and 4 bases, with 14 bases remaining between them. CDR1 SGHKS and CDR2 YYEKEE come from the germline V gene (reference sequence). CDR3 in DNA: TGTGCCAGCAGCCGGGGGGCCAGCCTCACTGAAGCTTTCTTT. Translation gives CASSRGASLTEAFF.

Remarks on this clone: Other DNA sequences from this sample encode an identical CDR3 as well. This rearrangement joins TRBV27 to TRBJ1-1; D unresolved. Trimming cost V 3 bases and J 1 base, with 6 bases left between them. The length of the CDR3 is 13 residues. The germline CDR1 and CDR2 sequences are MNHEY and SMNVEV (reference sequence). CDR3: CASSLVRNTEAFF. The DNA of the CDR3 is TGTGCCAGCAGTTTGGTTAGGAACACTGAAGCTTTCTTT.

The rearrangement links TRBV12-2 to TRBJ2-3; the table's D call, TRBD2, was not checked against the DNA. TRBV12-2 is a recognized pseudogene. This CDR3 region has 16 residues. Written as DNA, the CDR3 is TGTGCAAGTCGCTTAATTCGGGAGGGGACCGGGGATACGCAGTATTTT. Its protein is CASRLIREGTGDTQYF.

The chain combines TRBV28 with TRBJ2-2, with D perhaps matching TRBD1 (6 bases). The CDR3 is 16 residues long. V was shortened by 2 bases and J by 4 bases, with 14 bases between the two germline ends. CDR1 and CDR2 (germline): MDHEN, SYDVKM. The CDR3 DNA follows: TGTGCCAGCAGTTTAATAAGTTTGGGGGCCACCGGGGAGCTGTTTTTT. It translates to CASSLISLGATGELFF.

The V call is TRBV6-1, the J call TRBJ2-1; 7 positions match TRBD1. The CDR3 totals 14 residues. V shed 3 bases, J shed 7 bases, and the junction held 6 bases outside the gene matches. Germline V gene data show CDR1 as MNHNS and CDR2 as SASEGT. The CDR3 loop is CASSEGQQANEQFF. DNA for the CDR3: TGTGCCAGCAGTGAGGGACAGCAAGCTAATGAGCAGTTCTTC.

This sequence joins TRBV7-7 and TRBJ2-5, with 8 positions matching TRBD1. The CDR3 extends over 14 amino acids. J lost 5 bases, V lost 1 base, and 3 bases had no gene match. CDR1 and CDR2 from the germline V gene are SSHAT and FNYEAQ (reference sequence). This chain's CDR3 is CASSLVQGEETQYF. DNA for the CDR3: TGTGCCAGCAGCTTAGTACAGGGGGAGGAGACCCAGTACTTC.

The J gene is TRBJ2-2, the V gene TRBV25-1, with TRBD2 identical over 13 bases. Trimming at V came to 8 bases and at J to 4 bases, leaving 10 bases not matched to a gene. CDR3 size: 17 residues. The V gene's germline CDR1 is MGHDK and CDR2 SYGVNS. The CDR3 DNA follows: TGTGCCAGCGGCATACTAGCGGGAGGGCCAGGCACCGGGGAGCTGTTTTTT. It codes for CASGILAGGPGTGELFF.

The chain uses TRBV10-1 and TRBJ2-2; TRBD2 agrees at 8 bases. Germline V lookup: CDR1 WNHNN, CDR2 SYGVQD (reference sequence). This CDR3 comprises 13 residues. V trimming: 9 bases; J trimming: 1 base; junction bases outside the gene matches: 1. This CDR3 reads CASTSGNTGELFF. In DNA form, the CDR3 reads TGCGCCAGTACTAGCGGGAACACCGGGGAGCTGTTTTTT.

V usage is TRBV19 and J usage is TRBJ2-1; 9 nucleotides align to TRBD1. The V segment lost 6 bases and the J segment 4 bases; nucleotides outside the gene matches: 7. The germline CDR1 and CDR2 sequences are LNHDA and SQIVND (reference sequence). The CDR3 totals 15 residues. The DNA for the CDR3 is TGTGCCAGTAGCCCGGGGACAGGGAGTTACAATGAGCAGTTCTTC. Translation: CASSPGTGSYNEQFF.

J is TRBJ2-7 and V is TRBV2; 7 bases map to TRBD1. This CDR3 is 14 amino acids long. Germline values: CDR1 SNHLY, CDR2 FYNNEI. J gave up 2 bases and V 5 bases, and 6 bases lay outside the gene matches. CDR3 nucleotide sequence: TGTGCCAGCAGTCGACAGGGTGCAGCCTACGAGCAGTACTTC. Its protein product is CASSRQGAAYEQYF.

The chain uses TRBV19 and TRBJ1-2; 9 bases match TRBD1. CDR1 and CDR2 from the germline V gene are LNHDA and SQIVND (reference sequence). With 4 bases clipped from V and 3 bases from J, the junction kept 9 bases outside the gene matches. This CDR3 spans 16 amino acids. The CDR3 coding sequence is TGTGCCAGTAGTACCTATGGACAGGGGCGAGACTATGGCTACACCTTC. Protein: CASSTYGQGRDYGYTF.

As DNA, the CDR3 is TGTGCCAGCAGTCGCGGCCTAGCGGAGTACAATGAGCAGTTCTTC. This sequence encodes CASSRGLAEYNEQFF. The chain employs TRBV6-5 and TRBJ2-1, with TRBD2 identical over 7 bases. The CDR3 contains 15 residues. The trim removed 5 bases at V and 4 bases at J, leaving 8 bases unmatched. In germline, CDR1 is MNHEY, CDR2 SVGAGI.

The genes are TRBV19 and TRBJ2-1; D not certain. Germline V gene sequence: CDR1 LNHDA, CDR2 SQIVND (reference sequence). The CDR3 has 12 residues. V was trimmed by 3 bases and J by 4 bases, leaving 4 bases between them. The CDR3 is CASSIGYNEQFF. The CDR3 coding sequence is TGTGCCAGTAGTATCGGTTACAATGAGCAGTTCTTC.

This clone occurred a few times. One end of the junction varies from germline; a read error may be responsible. As DNA, the CDR3 is TGTGCCAGCAGTGAATGGGGCGGGAGCTCCAACGAGCAGTACTTC. It codes for CASSEWGGSSNEQYF. The chain combines TRBV6-1 with TRBJ2-7; TRBD2 agrees at 7 bases. From germline, CDR1 is MNHNS and CDR2 SASEGT. This CDR3 is built from 15 residues.

Regarding this clone: This may be a read error: a much more frequent sequence differs by one nucleotide. This chain links TRBV7-9 with TRBJ2-5; D unclear. Judging by the DNA end, TRBJ2-7 fits better; the J call may be wrong. The germline CDR1 and CDR2 sequences are SEHNR and FQNEAQ (reference sequence). This CDR3 contains 12 residues. CDR3: CASSLDHYEQYF. CDR3 coding DNA: TGTGCCAGCAGCTTAGACCACTACGAGCAGTACTTC.

This clone came up once. The chain employs TRBV7-2 and TRBJ2-1; TRBD2 agrees at 10 bases. After removal of 7 bases from V and 4 bases from J, the junction contained 16 bases not matched to a gene. Germline V gene lookup returns CDR1 SGHTA and CDR2 FQGNSA. The CDR3 is made up of 18 amino acids. Here the CDR3 DNA reads TGTGCCAGCACCCCTGGACTAGCGGCTTTCGGGTTTTACAATGAGCAGTTCTTC. Amino acids: CASTPGLAAFGFYNEQFF.

The V call is TRBV27, the J call TRBJ1-2, with D possibly being TRBD1 (5 bases). The ends were cut back, 5 bases at V and 3 bases at J, with 10 bases in the middle. The CDR3 is 13 residues long. Germline CDR1 is MNHEY and CDR2 is SMNVEV (reference sequence). The CDR3 sequence is CASSPQGYYGYTF. The CDR3 region has the DNA TGTGCCAGCAGTCCCCAGGGTTACTATGGCTACACCTTC.

This clone has just a few counts. J is TRBJ1-1 and V is TRBV29-1, with unresolved D. Trimming cost V 3 bases and J 1 base, with 18 bases left between them. Germline V gene sequence: CDR1 SQVTM, CDR2 ANQGSEA. The CDR3 covers 16 residues. CDR3 in amino acids: CSVDPREGSANTEAFF. Here the CDR3 DNA reads TGCAGCGTTGACCCCCGGGAAGGCTCCGCGAACACTGAAGCTTTCTTT.

In DNA, the CDR3 is TGTGCCAGCAGCTTAGGGGCAGGGTCGACTGAAGCTTTCTTT. It specifies CASSLGAGSTEAFF. This sequence joins TRBV7-9 and TRBJ1-1; D is possibly TRBD1 (5 bases). Germline values: CDR1 SEHNR, CDR2 FQNEAQ (reference sequence). This CDR3 comprises 14 residues. The V gene lost 1 base and the J gene lost 5 bases, with 11 bases spanning the gap.

This sequence joins TRBV7-9 and TRBJ1-2, with D uncertain. Germline lookup yields CDR1 SEHNR and CDR2 FQNEAQ (reference sequence). The CDR3 loop spans 12 amino acids. Trimming left V 1 base short and J 6 bases short, with 6 bases between. The CDR3, as DNA: TGTGCCAGCAGCTTAGGGTCTAATGGCTACACCTTC. Its protein is CASSLGSNGYTF.

The chain joins TRBV7-9 to TRBJ2-1, with 7 bases matching TRBD2. The CDR3 totals 16 residues. Germline loops: CDR1 SEHNR, CDR2 FQNEAQ (reference sequence). The V segment lost 5 bases and the J segment 8 bases; nucleotides outside the gene matches: 15. CDR3 residues: CASSPTGAPGGDEQFF. Written as DNA, the CDR3 is TGTGCCAGCAGCCCCACAGGAGCGCCGGGAGGCGATGAGCAGTTCTTC. The entire variable domain, with the rest obtained from reference TRBV7-9 and TRBJ2-1, is as follows: DTGVSQNPRHKITKRGQNVTFRCDPISEHNRLYWYRQTLGQGPEFLTYFQNEAQLEKSRLLSDRFSAERPKGSFSTLEIQRTEQGDSAMYLCASSPTGAPGGDEQFFGPGTRLTVL.

The V gene is TRBV11-3, the J gene TRBJ2-1; 12 bases line up with TRBD2. J lost 6 bases, V lost 6 bases, and 3 bases had no gene match. From germline, CDR1 is SGHNT and CDR2 YENEEA. This CDR3 spans 14 amino acids. The CDR3 DNA reads TGTGCCAGCAGTCGACTAGCGGGAGTCAATGAGCAGTTCTTC. Its translation: CASSRLAGVNEQFF.

This chain connects TRBV28 to TRBJ2-3; 11 bases map to TRBD1. The CDR3 consists of 18 residues. CDR1 is MDHEN and CDR2 is SYDVKM in the germline V gene. Unmatched junction bases numbered 17, after V lost 9 bases and J lost 3 bases. The CDR3 loop reads CASSGTGGSMGRTDTQYF. For the CDR3, the DNA is TGTGCCAGTTCAGGGACAGGGGGAAGTATGGGTAGAACAGATACGCAGTATTTT.